A selection of T cell receptor beta chains follows, all from one sample in a study of blood T cell repertoires in COVID-19. Profiling relied on immunoSEQ multiplex PCR, and the TCRdb table lists in-frame clones only, not all of them. The sample consists of approximately 50,000 clones, 85% of them appearing once. The material sequenced was peripheral blood. The receptors derive from a human donor in a cohort sampled during active COVID-19. The CDR3 runs from the conserved cysteine through the conserved F or W. A D gene is named only where the DNA matches it firmly. Clone size, where shown, is once, few, many, or a class for clones that have expanded.

V gene	J gene	clone size	D gene	CDR3 protein	CDR3 DNA
TRBV5-1	TRBJ1-3	once	TRBD1	CASSLTGALSSGNTIYF	TGCGCCAGCAGCTTGACAGGGGCCCTCTCCTCTGGAAACACCATATATTTT
TRBV27	TRBJ2-7	once	-	CASSLSEGTGFYF	TGTGCCAGCAGTTTATCCGAGGGGACTGGTTTCTACTTC
TRBV6-5	TRBJ2-5	-	TRBD1	CASSPRQGAGETQYF	TGTGCCAGCAGCCCGAGACAGGGGGCGGGGGAGACCCAGTACTTC
TRBV10-3	TRBJ1-2	-	-	CAISESGDSYGYTF	TGTGCCATCAGTGAGTCAGGGGATAGCTATGGCTACACCTTC
TRBV7-9	TRBJ2-3	-	TRBD2	CASSLLPGWRGSTDTQYF	TGTGCCAGCAGCCTACTGCCAGGGTGGCGGGGGAGCACAGATACGCAGTATTTT
TRBV4-1	TRBJ1-2	-	TRBD1	CASSQVGRGLAPGYTF	TGCGCCAGCAGCCAAGTGGGCAGGGGGCTCGCCCCCGGCTACACCTTC
TRBV12-3/TRBV12-4	TRBJ2-7	-	-	CASSFQGSWQYF	TGTGCCAGCAGTTTTCAGGGGTCATGGCAGTACTTC
TRBV13	TRBJ2-7	-	-	CASSLGAPSYEQYF	TGTGCCAGCAGCTTAGGAGCTCCCTCCTACGAGCAGTACTTC
TRBV6-5	TRBJ2-2	-	TRBD2	CASSSLGLPNTGELFF	TGTGCCAGCAGTTCCTTGGGACTACCGAACACCGGGGAGCTGTTTTTT
TRBV4-2	TRBJ2-1	-	-	CASSRSGTGSYNEQFF	TGTGCCAGCAGTCGTTCCGGGACTGGGTCCTACAATGAGCAGTTCTTC
TRBV6-1	TRBJ2-1	-	TRBD2	CASSALAGVSYNEQFF	TGTGCCAGCAGTGCCCTAGCGGGAGTCTCCTACAATGAGCAGTTCTTC
TRBV5-4	TRBJ1-4	-	-	CASSLSPGPFNEKLFF	TGTGCCAGCAGCTTGTCCCCAGGGCCCTTCAATGAAAAACTGTTTTTT
TRBV5-5	TRBJ2-5	-	TRBD2	CASSFSPGLAGGYQETQYF	TGTGCCAGCAGCTTTTCACCGGGACTAGCGGGAGGGTACCAAGAGACCCAGTACTTC
TRBV6-5	TRBJ1-2	-	-	CASRRTLGAGGYTF	TGTGCCAGCAGACGGACCCTTGGGGCTGGGGGCTACACCTTC
TRBV7-3	TRBJ1-5	-	-	CASSSGDNQPQHF	TGTGCCAGCAGTTCAGGGGACAATCAGCCCCAGCATTTT
TRBV18	TRBJ2-5	-	TRBD1	CASSPEDRGRWETQYF	TGTGCCAGCTCACCGGAGGACAGGGGGCGTTGGGAGACCCAGTACTTC
TRBV28	TRBJ1-2	-	-	CAIEEFNYGYTF	TGTGCCATCGAGGAGTTTAACTATGGCTACACCTTC
TRBV11-3	TRBJ2-3	-	TRBD2	CASSLGGSADTQYF	TGTGCCAGCAGCTTAGGCGGGAGCGCAGATACGCAGTATTTT
TRBV6-5	TRBJ2-1	-	-	CASSYTTEGGGYEQFF	TGTGCCAGCAGTTACACAACAGAGGGAGGAGGCTATGAGCAGTTCTTC
TRBV30	TRBJ2-2	-	-	CAWSRREGGELFF	TGTGCCTGGAGTCGGCGGGAAGGCGGGGAGCTGTTTTTT
TRBV29-1	TRBJ2-7	-	-	CSGGQGLAYEQYF	TGCAGCGGGGGGCAGGGCCTAGCGTACGAGCAGTACTTC
TRBV5-1	TRBJ2-5	once	-	CASSLAPGSETYQETQYF	TGCGCCAGCAGCTTGGCCCCGGGTAGCGAGACCTACCAAGAGACCCAGTACTTC
TRBV29-1	TRBJ1-1	-	TRBD1	CSVSGTGGLNTEAFF	TGCAGCGTTTCCGGGACAGGGGGATTGAACACTGAAGCTTTCTTT
TRBV4-1	TRBJ2-1	-	TRBD2	CASSQVSGRSNEQFF	TGCGCCAGCAGCCAAGTAAGCGGGAGATCAAATGAGCAGTTCTTC
TRBV28	TRBJ2-2	few	TRBD2	CASRSHLAANTGELFF	TGTGCCAGCAGATCCCACCTAGCGGCGAACACCGGGGAGCTGTTTTTT
TRBV6-6	TRBJ1-1	-	-	CASSLGGNTEAFF	TGTGCCAGCAGTTTAGGGGGGAACACTGAAGCTTTCTTT
TRBV30	TRBJ1-3	few	-	CAWSRPGGLGNTIYF	TGTGCCTGGAGCCGCCCCGGAGGATTAGGAAACACCATATATTTT
TRBV11-2	TRBJ2-3	-	TRBD2	CASSFLLAGGPDTQYF	TGTGCCAGCAGCTTCTTGCTAGCGGGAGGCCCAGATACGCAGTATTTT
TRBV9	TRBJ2-1	-	-	CASSAPGTALNEQFF	TGTGCCAGCAGCGCCCCCGGGACTGCCCTAAATGAGCAGTTCTTC
TRBV15	TRBJ2-5	-	TRBD2	CATSKGTSAQETQYF	TGTGCCACCAGCAAAGGGACTAGCGCTCAAGAGACCCAGTACTTC
TRBV28	TRBJ2-7	-	TRBD2	CASTGTSGPTYEQYF	TGTGCCAGCACCGGGACTAGCGGGCCCACCTACGAGCAGTACTTC
TRBV19	TRBJ1-5	-	TRBD1	CASSITGGEGQPQHF	TGTGCCAGTAGTATTACAGGGGGCGAGGGACAGCCCCAGCATTTT
TRBV7-2	TRBJ2-7	-	-	CASAGFAGTTEQYF	TGTGCCAGCGCCGGTTTTGCCGGAACTACCGAGCAGTACTTC
TRBV21-1	TRBJ2-7	-	-	CASSEEGEQYF	TGTGCCAGCAGCGAGGAGGGCGAGCAGTACTTC
TRBV11-1	TRBJ1-1	-	TRBD1	CASSPTGGAAFF	TGTGCCAGCAGCCCGACAGGGGGCGCAGCTTTCTTT
TRBV28	TRBJ1-1	-	-	CASSSNEGRNTEAFF	TGTGCCAGCAGTTCCAATGAGGGTCGGAACACTGAAGCTTTCTTT
TRBV2	TRBJ2-3	-	-	CAIADPRTTDTQYF	TGTGCCATAGCTGACCCACGAACCACAGATACGCAGTATTTT
TRBV6-5	TRBJ1-5	-	-	CASRTGYSNQPQHF	TGTGCCAGCAGGACGGGGTATAGCAATCAGCCCCAGCATTTT
TRBV30	TRBJ1-1	-	-	CACEYQENTEAFF	TGTGCCTGCGAGTACCAGGAAAACACTGAAGCTTTCTTT
TRBV4-1	TRBJ1-6	once	-	CASSHPRNRRVYNSPLHF	TGCGCCAGCAGCCACCCTAGGAACAGGAGGGTCTATAATTCACCCCTCCACTTT
TRBV5-1	TRBJ2-3	-	-	CASSHQLTDTQYF	TGCGCCAGCAGCCACCAACTTACAGATACGCAGTATTTT
TRBV25-1	TRBJ2-7	-	-	CASRSDYSYEQYF	TGTGCCAGCAGATCAGACTACTCCTACGAGCAGTACTTC